Shown below are 14 T cell receptor beta chains from a single sample sequenced in a study of blood T cell repertoires in COVID-19. The data were produced by immunoSEQ multiplex PCR, yet TCRdb's version contains in-frame clones alone and is incomplete. Found here are 200,000 to 300,000 clones, about 89% of them singletons; the top ten hold 4.1%. Material: PBMCs or T cells enriched from blood (not recorded which). These receptor sequences come from a young woman who had recovered from COVID-19.

As for this clone: This sample includes further DNA sequences coding for the same CDR3. The chain joins TRBV27 to TRBJ1-1, with a possible D match to TRBD1 (6 bases). CDR1 MNHEY and CDR2 SMNVEV come from the germline V gene (reference sequence). This CDR3 is 14 amino acids long. V was cut by 0 bases and J by 6 bases, with 11 bases left in between. CDR3 nucleotides: TGTGCCAGCAGTTTATCGGGGGCGAGGGCTGAAGCTTTCTTT. Translated: CASSLSGARAEAFF.

This chain links TRBV28 with TRBJ2-1; 8 bases align to TRBD2. After removal of 8 bases from V and 7 bases from J, the junction contained 7 bases not matched to a gene. From germline, CDR1 is MDHEN and CDR2 SYDVKM. CDR3 length: 13 amino acids. The CDR3 here is CASEAGATNEQFF. For the CDR3, the DNA is TGTGCCAGCGAAGCGGGAGCTACGAATGAGCAGTTCTTC.

V and J are TRBV21-1 and TRBJ1-1; the D call in the table, TRBD1, was not verified against the DNA. TRBV21-1 is reported as a pseudogene. This CDR3 has 18 amino acids. CDR3 nucleotide sequence: TGTGCCAGCAGCAAAGCGGGCACAGGGGTTAAGATGAACACTGAAGCTTTCTTT. Protein product: CASSKAGTGVKMNTEAFF.

The chain is built from TRBV15 and TRBJ1-6, with D unresolved. V dropped 0 bases and J dropped 9 bases, with 12 bases sitting between them. CDR1 is LNHNV, CDR2 YYDKDF, per germline (reference sequence). CDR3 length: 15 residues. This chain's CDR3 is CATSRDPDPGSPLHF. The CDR3 DNA sequence: TGTGCCACCAGCAGAGATCCGGATCCGGGTTCACCCCTCCACTTT.

The chain joins TRBV7-9 to TRBJ1-1; 11 bases match TRBD1. The CDR3 consists of 15 residues. Germline CDR1 and CDR2: SEHNR and FQNEAQ (reference sequence). V lost 9 bases, J lost 14 bases, and 20 bases stayed unmatched. Here the CDR3 reads CASRPGTGGTLKLFF. The DNA for the CDR3 is TGTGCCAGTCGTCCCGGGACAGGGGGAACACTGAAGCTCTTCTTT. Full variable domain (rest looked up from reference TRBV7-9 and TRBJ1-1): DTGVSQNPRHKITKRGQNVTFRCDPISEHNRLYWYRQTLGQGPEFLTYFQNEAQLEKSRLLSDRFSAERPKGSFSTLEIQRTEQGDSAMYLCASRPGTGGTLKLFFGQGTRLTVV.

Turning to this clone: Different DNA sequences within this sample yield the same CDR3. V gene TRBV9 combines with J gene TRBJ2-5; 8 nucleotides agree with TRBD1. Germline CDR1 and CDR2: SGDLS and YYNGEE. The V and J ends lost 1 base and 5 bases, in that order; junction bases with no gene match: 1. The CDR3 contains 13 residues. CDR3 nucleotides: TGTGCCAGCAGCGTAAGGGACAGGGAGACCCAGTACTTC. It codes for CASSVRDRETQYF. Drawing the rest from reference TRBV9 and TRBJ2-5, the complete variable domain is DSGVTQTPKHLITATGQRVTLRCSPRSGDLSVYWYQQSLDQGLQFLIQYYNGEERAKGNILERFSAQQFPDLHSELNLSSLELGDSALYFCASSVRDRETQYFGPGTRLLVL.

The chain recombines TRBV21-1 with TRBJ2-1; TRBD1, the D gene given by the table, was not confirmed from the DNA. TRBV21-1 is noted as a pseudogene. This CDR3 is 13 amino acids long. The CDR3 region is CASLLQEYNEQFF. In nucleotides, the CDR3 is TGTGCCAGCCTGCTACAGGAGTACAATGAGCAGTTCTTC.

Note on this clone: In the same sample, other DNA sequences code for this CDR3. The rearrangement joins TRBV18 to TRBJ2-1, with D tentatively TRBD1 (5 bases). Trimming stripped 3 bases from V and 4 bases from J, with 10 bases between. Germline assignment: CDR1 KGHSH and CDR2 LQKENI. The CDR3 is 14 amino acids. The CDR3 nucleotides are TGTGCCAGCTCACCCCGCGACAGTTACAATGAGCAGTTCTTC. As protein: CASSPRDSYNEQFF.

The chain links TRBV5-4 to TRBJ1-2; 8 nucleotides line up with TRBD1. CDR1 and CDR2 (germline): SGHNT, YYREEE (reference sequence). V was clipped by 4 bases and J by 8 bases; unmatched bases: 7. The CDR3 is 13 amino acids. DNA of the CDR3: TGTGCCAGCAGCGTACAGGGGGAACGGGGCTACACCTTC. As protein: CASSVQGERGYTF.

The CDR3 DNA follows: TGTGCCAGCAGCCTTCGGAGGGGTTGGGACACTGAAGCTTTCTTT. It specifies CASSLRRGWDTEAFF. V usage is TRBV14 and J usage is TRBJ1-1; tentatively, D is TRBD1 (5 bases). This CDR3 is 15 amino acids long. Trimming took off 4 bases at V and 3 bases at J, with 15 bases between the two ends. Germline V gene sequence: CDR1 SGHDN, CDR2 FVKESK.

The rearrangement links TRBV30 to TRBJ2-5; 7 nucleotides align to TRBD1. Trimming at V came to 0 bases and at J to 5 bases, leaving 9 bases not matched to a gene. The CDR3 runs 15 residues. The germline V gene encodes CDR1 GTSNPN and CDR2 SVGIG (reference sequence). In DNA form, the CDR3 reads TGTGCCTGGAGTGTACAGGGGTCCTTCGGGGAGACCCAGTACTTC. Amino acid sequence: CAWSVQGSFGETQYF.

CDR3 amino acids: CASSPPRTAYEQYF. The CDR3 DNA reads TGTGCCAGCAGTCCCCCGAGGACAGCCTACGAGCAGTACTTC. This chain links TRBV6-2 or TRBV6-3 with TRBJ2-7; D perhaps matches TRBD1 (6 bases). Trimming removed 5 bases from V and 2 bases from J, with 13 bases in between. Germline lookup yields CDR1 MNHEY and CDR2 SVGEGT. The CDR3 is made up of 14 amino acids.

This clone was found once. The V gene is TRBV7-8, the J gene TRBJ1-1; no firm D call. The V gene's germline CDR1 is SGHVS and CDR2 FQNEAQ. This CDR3 comprises 13 residues. The V and J ends lost 4 bases and 4 bases respectively, with 10 bases between them. The CDR3 nucleotides are TGTGCCAGCAGCTCCCATGAGGGCACTGAAGCTTTCTTT. It encodes CASSSHEGTEAFF.

V gene TRBV7-6 combines with J gene TRBJ1-4; TRBD1 matches 8 bases. With 5 bases clipped from V and 7 bases from J, the junction kept 12 bases outside the gene matches. From germline, CDR1 is SGHVS and CDR2 FNYEAQ. The CDR3 totals 16 residues. The CDR3 nucleotides read TGTGCCAGCAGCCCCACCCCCTTACAGGGGGTTGAAAAACTGTTTTTT. Its translation: CASSPTPLQGVEKLFF.